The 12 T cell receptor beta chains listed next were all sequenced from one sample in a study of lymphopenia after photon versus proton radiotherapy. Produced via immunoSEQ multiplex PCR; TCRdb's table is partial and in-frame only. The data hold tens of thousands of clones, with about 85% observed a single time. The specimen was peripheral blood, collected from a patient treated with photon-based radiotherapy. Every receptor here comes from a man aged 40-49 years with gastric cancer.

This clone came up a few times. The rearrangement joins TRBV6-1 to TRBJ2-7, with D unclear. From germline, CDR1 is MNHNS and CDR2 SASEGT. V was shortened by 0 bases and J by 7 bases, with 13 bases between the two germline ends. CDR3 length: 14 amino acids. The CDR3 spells CASSEASRVYEQYF. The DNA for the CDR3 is TGTGCCAGCAGTGAAGCGAGTCGGGTTTATGAGCAGTACTTC.

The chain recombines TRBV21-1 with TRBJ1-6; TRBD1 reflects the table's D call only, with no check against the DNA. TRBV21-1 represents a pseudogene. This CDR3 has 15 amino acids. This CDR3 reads CASSTTTGANSPLHF. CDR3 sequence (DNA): TGTGCCAGCAGCACCACCACAGGGGCGAATTCACCCCTCCACTTT.

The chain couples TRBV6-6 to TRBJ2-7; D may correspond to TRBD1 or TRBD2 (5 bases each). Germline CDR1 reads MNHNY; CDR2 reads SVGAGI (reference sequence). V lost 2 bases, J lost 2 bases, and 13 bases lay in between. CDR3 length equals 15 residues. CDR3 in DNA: TGTGCCAGCAGTTACGGGACCTCCTCCACCTACGAGCAGTACTTC. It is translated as CASSYGTSSTYEQYF.

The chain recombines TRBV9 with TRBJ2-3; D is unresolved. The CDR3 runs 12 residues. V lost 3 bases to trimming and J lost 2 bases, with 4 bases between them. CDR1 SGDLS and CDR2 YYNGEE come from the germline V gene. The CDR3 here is CASSDNTDTQYF. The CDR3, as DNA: TGTGCCAGCAGCGATAACACAGATACGCAGTATTTT.

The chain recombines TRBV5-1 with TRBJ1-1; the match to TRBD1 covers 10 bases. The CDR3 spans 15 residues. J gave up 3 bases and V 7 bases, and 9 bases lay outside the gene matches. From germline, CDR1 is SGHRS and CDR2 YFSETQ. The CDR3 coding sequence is TGCGCCAGCCACCGGACAGGGGGGGAGGACACTGAAGCTTTCTTT. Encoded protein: CASHRTGGEDTEAFF.

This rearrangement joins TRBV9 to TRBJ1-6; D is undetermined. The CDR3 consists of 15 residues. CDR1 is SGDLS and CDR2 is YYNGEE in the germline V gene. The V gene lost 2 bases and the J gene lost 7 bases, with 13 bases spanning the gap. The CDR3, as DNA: TGTGCCAGCAGCGTGGGCTCCATAAGGAATTCACCCCTCCACTTT. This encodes CASSVGSIRNSPLHF.

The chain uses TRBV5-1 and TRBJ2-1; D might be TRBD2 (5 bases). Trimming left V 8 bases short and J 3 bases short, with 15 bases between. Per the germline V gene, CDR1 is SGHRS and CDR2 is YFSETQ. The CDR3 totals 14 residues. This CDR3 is CASKPSGDYNEQFF. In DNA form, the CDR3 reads TGCGCCAGTAAACCGAGCGGAGACTACAATGAGCAGTTCTTC. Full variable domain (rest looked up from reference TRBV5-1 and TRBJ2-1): KAGVTQTPRYLIKTRGQQVTLSCSPISGHRSVSWYQQTPGQGLQFLFEYFSETQRNKGNFPGRFSGRQFSNSRSEMNVSTLELGDSALYLCASKPSGDYNEQFFGPGTRLTVL.

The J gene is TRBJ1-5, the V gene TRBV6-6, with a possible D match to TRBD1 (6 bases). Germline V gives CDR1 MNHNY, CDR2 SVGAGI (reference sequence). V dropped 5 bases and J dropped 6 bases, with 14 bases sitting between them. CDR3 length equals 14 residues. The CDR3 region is CASSPLGGSQPQHF. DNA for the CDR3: TGTGCCAGCAGTCCCCTGGGGGGCTCTCAGCCCCAGCATTTT.

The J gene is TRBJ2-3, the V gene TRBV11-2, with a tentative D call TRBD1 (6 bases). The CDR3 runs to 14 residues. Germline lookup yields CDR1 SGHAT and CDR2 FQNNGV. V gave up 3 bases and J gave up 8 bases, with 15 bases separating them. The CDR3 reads CASSFDRRLGTQYF. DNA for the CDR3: TGTGCCAGCAGCTTCGACAGGCGGCTTGGTACGCAGTATTTT.

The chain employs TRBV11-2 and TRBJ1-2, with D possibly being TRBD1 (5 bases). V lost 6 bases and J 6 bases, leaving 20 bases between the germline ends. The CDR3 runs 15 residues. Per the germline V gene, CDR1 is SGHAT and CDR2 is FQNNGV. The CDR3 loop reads CASSLQERPWNGYTF. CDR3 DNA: TGTGCCAGCAGTTTACAGGAACGACCGTGGAATGGCTACACCTTC.

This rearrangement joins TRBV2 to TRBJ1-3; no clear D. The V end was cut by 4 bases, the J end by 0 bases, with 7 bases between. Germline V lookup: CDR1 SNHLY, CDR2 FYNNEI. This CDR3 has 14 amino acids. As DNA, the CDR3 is TGTGCCAGCAGTGGGTCACGCTCTGGAAACACCATATATTTT. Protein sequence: CASSGSRSGNTIYF.

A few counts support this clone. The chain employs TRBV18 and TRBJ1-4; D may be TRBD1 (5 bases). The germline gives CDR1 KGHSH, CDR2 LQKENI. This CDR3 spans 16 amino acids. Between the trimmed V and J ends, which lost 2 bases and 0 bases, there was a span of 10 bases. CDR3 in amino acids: CASSPVVGATNEKLFF. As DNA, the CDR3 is TGTGCCAGCTCACCAGTGGTGGGGGCAACTAATGAAAAACTGTTTTTT.